This T cell receptor (beta chain) originates from a study of shared clonotypes between healthy human individuals. Study-wide points: As a rule, naive subsets had a larger estimated richness than memory subsets.

Libraries were prepared by immunoSEQ multiplex PCR; TCRdb keeps only in-frame clonotypes and omits some of them. In the table there are 850,000 to 1,200,000 clones, around 74% of which are singletons. As to this clone: The antigen remains unidentified.

CDR1 is MDHEN and CDR2 is SYDVKM in the germline V gene. This CDR3 contains 13 residues. With 6 bases removed from V and 0 bases from J, the gap between germline ends came to 6 bases. The rearrangement joins TRBV28 to TRBJ2-1, with no clear D. The source of this sequence is a man younger than 35 in good health. Sequenced sample: memory CD4+ T cells sorted from blood. This sample's subset: CD45RA-negative fraction. The CDR3, as DNA: TGTGCCAGCAGCAGCAACTCCTACAATGAGCAGTTCTTC. Protein sequence: CASSSNSYNEQFF.